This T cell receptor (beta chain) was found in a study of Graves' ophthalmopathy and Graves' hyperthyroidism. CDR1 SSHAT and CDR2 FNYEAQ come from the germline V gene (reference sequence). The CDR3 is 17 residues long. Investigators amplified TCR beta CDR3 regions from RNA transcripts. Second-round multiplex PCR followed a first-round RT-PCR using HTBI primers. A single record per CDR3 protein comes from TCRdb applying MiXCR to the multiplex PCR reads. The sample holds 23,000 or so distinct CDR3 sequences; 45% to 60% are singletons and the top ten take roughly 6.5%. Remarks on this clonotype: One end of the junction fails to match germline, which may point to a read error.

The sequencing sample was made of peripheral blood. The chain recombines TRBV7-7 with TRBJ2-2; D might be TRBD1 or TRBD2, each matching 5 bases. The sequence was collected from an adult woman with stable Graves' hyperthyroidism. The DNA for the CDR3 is TGTGCTAGCAGCTTACAGGAACGGGGAATCAACACCGGGGAGCTGTTTTTT. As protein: CASSLQERGINTGELFF.